This T cell receptor beta chain was sequenced during a study of blood T cells in healthy people across ages. At the level of the study: Researchers report that template switching captured about one barcoded beta molecule per two T cells.

Trimming took 5 bases from V and 7 from J; bases not matched to a gene: 17. The CDR3 has 18 amino acids. CDR1 and CDR2 from the germline V gene are MDHEN and SYDVKM. Alongside a J-beta primer mix, a sample-barcoded 5' primer served in a second PCR lasting roughly 7 to 11 cycles. TCRdb re-derived calls from the 5' RACE reads in MiXCR, one entry per CDR3 protein. The data show roughly 680,000 distinct CDR3 sequences, 20% to 25% seen once. This clonotype has more than one count but fewer than ten. This clonotype originated in a man in his sixties or seventies in good health. The chain has TRBV28 and TRBJ2-1, with 10 bases aligning to TRBD2. Sequencing input: blood. The CDR3: CASSPPLSSGRARNEQFF. In DNA, the CDR3 is TGTGCCAGCAGTCCGCCCTTATCCAGCGGGAGGGCCCGTAATGAGCAGTTCTTC.